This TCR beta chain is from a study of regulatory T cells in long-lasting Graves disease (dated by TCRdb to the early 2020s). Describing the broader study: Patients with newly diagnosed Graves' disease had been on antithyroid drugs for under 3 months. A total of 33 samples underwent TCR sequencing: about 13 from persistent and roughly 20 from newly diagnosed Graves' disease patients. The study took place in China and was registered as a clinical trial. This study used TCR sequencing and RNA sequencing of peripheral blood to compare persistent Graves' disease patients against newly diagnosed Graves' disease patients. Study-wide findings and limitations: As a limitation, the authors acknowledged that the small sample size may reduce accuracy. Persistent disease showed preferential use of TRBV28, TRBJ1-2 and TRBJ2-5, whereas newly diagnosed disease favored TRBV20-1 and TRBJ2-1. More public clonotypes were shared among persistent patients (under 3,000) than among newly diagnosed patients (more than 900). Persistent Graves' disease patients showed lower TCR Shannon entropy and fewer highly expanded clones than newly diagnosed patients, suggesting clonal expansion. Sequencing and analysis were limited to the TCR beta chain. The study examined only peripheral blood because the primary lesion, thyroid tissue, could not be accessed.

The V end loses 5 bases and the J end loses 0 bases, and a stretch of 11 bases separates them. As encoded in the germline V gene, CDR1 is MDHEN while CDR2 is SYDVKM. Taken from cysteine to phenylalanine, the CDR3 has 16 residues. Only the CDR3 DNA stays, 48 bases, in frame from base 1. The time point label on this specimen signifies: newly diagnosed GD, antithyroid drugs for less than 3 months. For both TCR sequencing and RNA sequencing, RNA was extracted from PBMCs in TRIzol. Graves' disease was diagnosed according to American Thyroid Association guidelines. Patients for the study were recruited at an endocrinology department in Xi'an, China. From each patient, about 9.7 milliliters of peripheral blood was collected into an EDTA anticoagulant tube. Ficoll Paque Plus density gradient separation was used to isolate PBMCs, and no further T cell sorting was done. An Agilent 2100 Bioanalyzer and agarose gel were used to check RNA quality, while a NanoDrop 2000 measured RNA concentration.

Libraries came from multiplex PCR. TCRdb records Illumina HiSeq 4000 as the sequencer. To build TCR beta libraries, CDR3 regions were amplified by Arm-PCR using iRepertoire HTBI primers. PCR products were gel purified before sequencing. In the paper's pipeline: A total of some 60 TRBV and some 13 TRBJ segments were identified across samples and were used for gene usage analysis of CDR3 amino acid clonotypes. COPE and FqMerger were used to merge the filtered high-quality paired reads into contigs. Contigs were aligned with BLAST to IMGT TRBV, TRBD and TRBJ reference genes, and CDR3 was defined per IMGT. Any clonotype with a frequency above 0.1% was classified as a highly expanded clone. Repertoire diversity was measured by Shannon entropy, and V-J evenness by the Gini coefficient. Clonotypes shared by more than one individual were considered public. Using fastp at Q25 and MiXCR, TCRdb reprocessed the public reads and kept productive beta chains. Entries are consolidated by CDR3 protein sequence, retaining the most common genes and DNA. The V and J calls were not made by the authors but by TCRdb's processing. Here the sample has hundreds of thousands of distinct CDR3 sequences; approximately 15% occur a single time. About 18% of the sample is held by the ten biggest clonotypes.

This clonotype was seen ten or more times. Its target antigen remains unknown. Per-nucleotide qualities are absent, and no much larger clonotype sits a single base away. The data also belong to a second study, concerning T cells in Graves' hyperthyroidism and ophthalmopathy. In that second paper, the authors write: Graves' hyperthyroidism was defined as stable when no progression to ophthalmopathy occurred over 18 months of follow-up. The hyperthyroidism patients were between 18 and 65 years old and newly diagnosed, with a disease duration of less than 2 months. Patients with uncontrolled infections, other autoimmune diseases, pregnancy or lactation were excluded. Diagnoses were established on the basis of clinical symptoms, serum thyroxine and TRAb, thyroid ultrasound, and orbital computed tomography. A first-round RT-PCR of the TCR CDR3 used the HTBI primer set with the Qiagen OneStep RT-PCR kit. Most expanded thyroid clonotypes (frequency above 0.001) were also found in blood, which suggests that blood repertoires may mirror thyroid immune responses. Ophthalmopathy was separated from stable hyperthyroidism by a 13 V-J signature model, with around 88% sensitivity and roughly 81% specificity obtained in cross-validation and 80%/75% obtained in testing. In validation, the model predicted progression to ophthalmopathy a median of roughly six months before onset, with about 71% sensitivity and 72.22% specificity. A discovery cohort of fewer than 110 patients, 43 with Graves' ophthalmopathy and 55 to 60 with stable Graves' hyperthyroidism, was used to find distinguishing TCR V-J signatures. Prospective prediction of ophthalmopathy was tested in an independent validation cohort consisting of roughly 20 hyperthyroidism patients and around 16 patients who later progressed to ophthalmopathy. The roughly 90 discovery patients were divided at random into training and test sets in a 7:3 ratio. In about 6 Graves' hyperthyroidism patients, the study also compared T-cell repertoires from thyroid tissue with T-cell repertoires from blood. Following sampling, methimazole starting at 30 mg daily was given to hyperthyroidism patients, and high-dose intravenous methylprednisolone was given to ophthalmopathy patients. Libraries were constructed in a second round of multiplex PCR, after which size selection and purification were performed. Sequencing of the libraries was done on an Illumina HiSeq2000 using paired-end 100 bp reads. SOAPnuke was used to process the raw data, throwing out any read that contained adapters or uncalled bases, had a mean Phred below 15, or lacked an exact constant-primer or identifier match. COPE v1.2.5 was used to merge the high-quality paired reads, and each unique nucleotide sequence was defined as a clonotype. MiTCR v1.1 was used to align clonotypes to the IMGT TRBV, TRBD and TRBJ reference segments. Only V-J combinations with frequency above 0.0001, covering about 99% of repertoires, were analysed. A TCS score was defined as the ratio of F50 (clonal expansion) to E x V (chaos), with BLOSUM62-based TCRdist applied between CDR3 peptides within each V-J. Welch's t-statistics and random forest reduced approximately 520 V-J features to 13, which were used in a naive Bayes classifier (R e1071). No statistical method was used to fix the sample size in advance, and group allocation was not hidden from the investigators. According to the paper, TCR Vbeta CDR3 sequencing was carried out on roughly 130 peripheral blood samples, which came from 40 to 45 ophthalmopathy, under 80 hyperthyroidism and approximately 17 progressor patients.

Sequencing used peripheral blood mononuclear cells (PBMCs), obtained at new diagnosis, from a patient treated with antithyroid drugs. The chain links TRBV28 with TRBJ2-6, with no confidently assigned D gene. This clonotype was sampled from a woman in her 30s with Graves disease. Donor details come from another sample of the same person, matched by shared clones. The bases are TGTGCCAGCAGTCTACATCGGGCCTCTGGGGCCAACGTCCTGACTTTC. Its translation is CASSLHRASGANVLTF.